The entry that follows covers one TCR beta chain sequence. Which antigen it targets is not known. No base qualities exist here, and no much larger clone lies one base off it. Taken with the paper, the label for time point translates to: baseline before first vaccination. This specimen's treatment or condition label, per the study, means: meningococcal conjugate vaccine given as trial control. Samples from vaccinated people were obtained from the UK trials COV001 and COV002, which included a single-blind randomized controlled phase 2/3 trial of AZD1222 (ChAdOx1 nCoV-19) in healthy adults. For TCRbeta chain sequencing, PBMC samples from trial participants were taken at day 0 and at day 28 after the second dose. This entry is derived from a study of T cell responses to AZD1222 COVID-19 vaccine (dated by TCRdb to about 2021). For the study in its entirety: A total of approximately 240 trial participants underwent TCR sequencing, of whom about 200 received two doses of AZD1222 and around 26 received two doses of the MenACWY control vaccine. Trial participants were enrolled by age into 18-55, 56-69 and 70-plus year subgroups, with 148, 28 and 57 TCR-sequenced participants respectively.

Broad study findings and their caveats: Because no samples from the day 14 peak response were available, repertoires could be characterized only after the peak T cell response. After two AZD1222 doses, both the breadth and the depth of spike-specific TCRs were significantly higher than at day 0 and than in MenACWY recipients. Conclusions about previously exposed vaccinees are limited, since just 6 or 7 AZD1222 recipients were seropositive for SARS-CoV-2 at baseline. In the small 56-69-year group, the increase in depth fell short of significance, most likely because of low power. CD4 TCRs associated with the vaccine covered the entire spike protein, and the dominant responses were in regions 160-218 and 743-854. Participants were mostly white British, with more females than males. The authors suggested clonal diversity may have been underestimated. Nearly half of unique spike-specific TCRs reportedly recognized epitopes outside regions mutated in the B.1.351 and B.1.1.7 variants.

The CDR3 regions of human TCRbeta chains were subjected to immunosequencing. As for the original processing: Repertoire TCRs were matched against a reference library of SARS-CoV-2-specific TCRs generated with the MIRA antigen-specificity platform. Breadth meant the fraction of unique TCRs that were SARS-CoV-2-associated, whereas depth meant the fraction of total T cells that were SARS-CoV-2-associated. Using the MIRA data, each spike-specific TCR was mapped to the spike region that the TCR reacts to and placed in a CD4 or CD8 class. Log10-transformed breadth and depth values were compared by one-way ANOVA with Sidak's multiple comparisons tests. Entries here come from immuneACCESS through TCRdb and include only in-frame sequences with V and J called. Some clones fail to appear in such tables; in the studies checked, an unresolved V gene covers under half of the shortfall, and the cause of the remainder is unknown. That table supplies the V and J calls and clone size; D and trimming were determined from the DNA. The table for this sample lists some 150,000 clones; about 91% of them were counted only once. The top ten hold around 4.6% of the sample.

Trimming removed 3 bases from V and 7 bases from J, leaving 5 bases between the germline ends. The CDR3 runs 11 amino acids, cysteine and phenylalanine included. The CDR3 DNA has 33 bases and is translated from base 1. In the germline V gene, CDR1 corresponds to SGDLS and CDR2 to YYNGEE. The sequenced sample was peripheral blood, obtained on day 0 of MenACWY control vaccination. Recombination joined TRBV9 with TRBJ2-1, with the D gene too uncertain to name. This sequence was found in an adult in good health. CDR3 sequence: CASSGNNEQFF. The DNA is TGTGCCAGCAGCGGAAATAATGAGCAGTTCTTC.